The 32 T cell receptor beta chains below were found in one sample sequenced in a study of OX40 agonist ivuxolimab in advanced cancers. Libraries were prepared by immunoSEQ multiplex PCR; TCRdb keeps only in-frame clonotypes and omits some of them. The data show around 73,000 clones, 90% seen once. The sequencing here drew on CD4+ or CD8+ T cells sorted from blood, taken in a trial of the OX40 agonist ivuxolimab. Receptor source: an adult with an advanced solid tumor such as melanoma, head and neck, liver or kidney cancer.

The chain links TRBV19 to TRBJ2-3, with 11 bases that match TRBD2. With 5 bases clipped from V and 4 bases from J, the junction kept 8 bases outside the gene matches. The germline V gene has CDR1 LNHDA and CDR2 SQIVND (reference sequence). This CDR3 region has 16 residues. In DNA, the CDR3 is TGTGCCAGTAGTGTCAAACTAGCGGGAGCCTCAGATACGCAGTATTTT. Protein: CASSVKLAGASDTQYF.

A few counts support this clone. J is TRBJ1-5 and V is TRBV5-5; TRBD1 aligns across 8 bases. V trimming: 3 bases; J trimming: 7 bases; junction bases outside the gene matches: 3. This CDR3 spans 13 amino acids. CDR1 and CDR2 (germline): SGHKS, YYEKEE (reference sequence). The CDR3 sequence: CASSWTGKQPQHF. The CDR3 region has the DNA TGTGCCAGCAGCTGGACAGGGAAGCAGCCCCAGCATTTT.

The chain recombines TRBV2 with TRBJ1-2, with TRBD1 as a possible D gene (5 bases). CDR1 and CDR2 from the germline V gene are SNHLY and FYNNEI. Trimming shortened V by 6 bases and J by 4 bases, and 12 bases separated the two germline ends. CDR3 length equals 13 residues. The CDR3 sequence is CASRPGPFYGYTF. The CDR3 DNA reads as TGTGCCAGCAGACCGGGACCATTCTATGGCTACACCTTC. Based on the CDR3 plus reference TRBV2 and TRBJ1-2, the full variable domain is EPEVTQTPSHQVTQMGQEVILRCVPISNHLYFYWYRQILGQKVEFLVSFYNNEISEKSEIFDDQFSVERPDGSNFTLKIRSTKLEDSAMYFCASRPGPFYGYTFGSGTRLTVV.

This chain connects TRBV6-5 to TRBJ2-7; possibly TRBD2 for D (6 bases). Germline V gene lookup returns CDR1 MNHEY and CDR2 SVGAGI. The CDR3 length is 15 residues. Trimming cost V 6 bases and J 2 bases, with 17 bases left between them. DNA of the CDR3: TGTGCCAGCAGCAAGAGCGGGTTTGACACCTACGAGCAGTACTTC. This translates into CASSKSGFDTYEQYF.

This chain links TRBV6-6 with TRBJ2-7; the D is unclear. Trimming took off 0 bases at V and 3 bases at J, with 6 bases between the two ends. This CDR3 contains 13 residues. The V gene's germline CDR1 is MNHNY and CDR2 SVGAGI (reference sequence). The CDR3 loop is CASSYSKNYEQYF. CDR3 bases: TGTGCCAGCAGTTACTCTAAGAACTACGAGCAGTACTTC.

The chain couples TRBV6-1 to TRBJ2-1; D unclear. Trimming took 10 bases from V and 4 from J, leaving 14 bases between them. This CDR3 contains 13 residues. Germline CDR1 is MNHNS and CDR2 is SASEGT. The CDR3 coding sequence is TGTGCCACCGCATCAATCCGGTACAATGAGCAGTTCTTC. Encoded protein: CATASIRYNEQFF.

This clone was counted between two and nine times. The genes are TRBV6-1 and TRBJ1-4; possible D gene TRBD1, 5 bases. Looked up from germline, CDR1 is MNHNS and CDR2 is SASEGT. This CDR3 is 12 amino acids long. V gave up 3 bases and J gave up 11 bases, with 10 bases separating them. DNA of the CDR3: TGTGCCAGCAGTGAGGGGGTTTCGAAACTGTTTTTT. This gives the protein CASSEGVSKLFF.

V usage is TRBV9 and J usage is TRBJ2-1; D not certain. Trimming removed 2 bases at V and 4 bases at J, with 13 bases between. CDR3 length equals 15 residues. Germline V lookup: CDR1 SGDLS, CDR2 YYNGEE. CDR3 sequence (DNA): TGTGCCAGCAGCGTTGGAGTAGTCCCTTACAATGAGCAGTTCTTC. Amino acids: CASSVGVVPYNEQFF.

V and J are TRBV5-6 and TRBJ2-5; a possible D gene is TRBD2 (7 bases). The DNA end lines up better with TRBJ2-7; the J call may be wrong. Germline V gene lookup returns CDR1 SGHDT and CDR2 YYEEEE. The CDR3 is 15 amino acids. CDR3 bases: TGTGCCAGCCTCTTCCGGGGGGCGGGTTCCTACGAGCAGTACTTC. The encoded protein is CASLFRGAGSYEQYF.

CDR3 amino acids: CASSLGASHRTGELFF. The CDR3 coding sequence is TGTGCCAGCAGCTTGGGAGCTAGCCACCGCACCGGGGAGCTGTTTTTT. V and J are TRBV5-4 and TRBJ2-2; weak D call: TRBD2 (5 bases). Germline V gene lookup returns CDR1 SGHNT and CDR2 YYREEE (reference sequence). The ends were cut back, 0 bases at V and 4 bases at J, with 13 bases in the middle. The CDR3 has 16 amino acids.

With regard to this clone: The junction shows a germline mismatch at one end, possibly a read error. The chain recombines TRBV7-7 with TRBJ2-6, with D perhaps TRBD2 (7 bases). The CDR3 has 16 residues. CDR1 is SSHAT, CDR2 FNYEAQ, per germline (reference sequence). CDR3 DNA: TGTGCTAGCAGCCCGGCGGGGGCGTTTGGGGCCAACGTCCTGACTTTC. This codes for CASSPAGAFGANVLTF.

This chain uses TRBV7-3 with TRBJ2-3; 7 bases match TRBD1. V dropped 4 bases and J dropped 2; count of bases not matched to a gene: 6. From germline, CDR1 is SGHTA and CDR2 FQGTGA. The CDR3 is 15 residues long. This CDR3 is CASSSRQGNTDTQYF. In DNA, the CDR3 is TGTGCCAGCAGCTCTCGACAGGGCAACACAGATACGCAGTATTTT.

This clone was found a few times. The genes are TRBV5-8 and TRBJ2-1, with TRBD1 identical over 10 bases. The V gene's germline CDR1 is SGHTS and CDR2 YDEGEE. V lost 2 bases and J lost 3; bases outside the gene matches: 2. CDR3 length equals 15 residues. The CDR3 DNA reads TGTGCCAGCAGCTTCGGACAGGGGGGCTACAATGAGCAGTTCTTC. It codes for CASSFGQGGYNEQFF. The full variable domain, in which reference TRBV5-8 and TRBJ2-1 provide the parts outside the CDR3, is EAGVTQSPTHLIKTRGQQATLRCSPISGHTSVYWYQQALGLGLQFLLWYDEGEERNRGNFPPRFSGRQFPNYSSELNVNALELEDSALYLCASSFGQGGYNEQFFGPGTRLTVL.

This chain links TRBV6-6 with TRBJ1-3; D is unclear. The CDR3 covers 16 residues. Trimming cost V 1 base and J 0 bases, with 10 bases left between them. Germline V gene sequence: CDR1 MNHNY, CDR2 SVGAGI (reference sequence). The CDR3 bases are TGTGCCAGCAGTTACTATCAGGCTAGCTCTGGAAACACCATATATTTT. It translates to CASSYYQASSGNTIYF.

The CDR3 sequence is CASSVLGGPQHF. The DNA of the CDR3 is TGTGCCAGCAGCGTATTAGGGGGGCCCCAGCATTTT. The genes are TRBV9 and TRBJ1-5; maybe TRBD1 (6 bases). Trimming removed 1 base from V and 9 bases from J, with 8 bases in between. Germline CDR1 SGDLS, CDR2 YYNGEE. The CDR3 has 12 amino acids.

The chain uses TRBV19 and TRBJ2-4; TRBD1 might be the D (5 bases). CDR3 length equals 15 residues. Per the germline V gene, CDR1 is LNHDA and CDR2 is SQIVND (reference sequence). V was shortened by 5 bases and J by 1 base, with 12 bases between the two germline ends. This CDR3 is CASSYGPGAKNIQYF. In DNA form, the CDR3 reads TGTGCCAGTAGTTACGGCCCAGGGGCCAAAAACATTCAGTACTTC.

The CDR3 spells CASSPDGTVTSYEQYF. Here the CDR3 DNA reads TGCGCCAGCAGCCCAGACGGGACAGTTACATCCTACGAGCAGTACTTC. The chain recombines TRBV5-1 with TRBJ2-7; 7 bases line up with TRBD1. Trimming removed 4 bases from V and 1 base from J; junction bases left unmatched: 11. CDR3 size: 16 residues. CDR1 SGHRS and CDR2 YFSETQ come from the germline V gene.

The chain is built from TRBV15 and TRBJ2-3; 13 nucleotides agree with TRBD2. There are 16 residues in the CDR3. After removal of 3 bases from V and 6 bases from J, the junction contained 6 bases not matched to a gene. Germline V gene lookup returns CDR1 LNHNV and CDR2 YYDKDF (reference sequence). Here the CDR3 DNA reads TGTGCCACCAGCAGGGGGGGACTAGCGGGACGGGATACGCAGTATTTT. Translating it yields CATSRGGLAGRDTQYF. Supplemented by reference TRBV15 and TRBJ2-3, the full variable domain reads DAMVIQNPRYQVTQFGKPVTLSCSQTLNHNVMYWYQQKSSQAPKLLFHYYDKDFNNEADTPDNFQSRRPNTSFCFLDIRSPGLGDTAMYLCATSRGGLAGRDTQYFGPGTRLTVL.

The chain couples TRBV6-1 to TRBJ2-1; perhaps D is TRBD1 or TRBD2 (5 bases each). In germline, CDR1 is MNHNS, CDR2 SASEGT. The CDR3 contains 13 residues. The V gene lost 5 bases and the J gene lost 2 bases, with 7 bases spanning the gap. In DNA, the CDR3 is TGTGCCAGCAGTAGGGGACCCTACAATGAGCAGTTCTTC. This encodes CASSRGPYNEQFF.

A word on this clone: The sample carries other DNA sequences with the same CDR3. CDR3 region: CASSTGVVQPQHF. CDR3 DNA: TGTGCCAGTAGTACAGGGGTGGTTCAGCCCCAGCATTTT. The chain recombines TRBV19 with TRBJ1-5; possible D gene TRBD1, 6 bases. The germline gives CDR1 LNHDA, CDR2 SQIVND (reference sequence). Trimming removed 4 bases at V and 6 bases at J, with 10 bases between. The CDR3 has 13 residues. The complete variable domain, with remaining parts taken from reference TRBV19 and TRBJ1-5, reads DGGITQSPKYLFRKEGQNVTLSCEQNLNHDAMYWYRQDPGQGLRLIYYSQIVNDFQKGDIAEGYSVSREKKESFPLTVTSAQKNPTAFYLCASSTGVVQPQHFGDGTRLSIL.

Here the CDR3 DNA reads TGTGCCAGCAGCCCCCAAGGGGCGGGGGGGTACTTC. This sequence encodes CASSPQGAGGYF. This chain uses TRBV11-2 with TRBJ2-7, with 8 bases fitting TRBD2. V lost 5 bases and J lost 12; bases outside the gene matches: 9. The length of the CDR3 is 12 residues. Germline CDR1 is SGHAT and CDR2 is FQNNGV.

This clone was seen a few times. The chain uses TRBV5-1 and TRBJ1-1; D perhaps matches TRBD1 (6 bases). CDR1 is SGHRS and CDR2 is YFSETQ in the germline V gene. The V end was cut by 4 bases, the J end by 4 bases, with 17 bases between. This CDR3 region has 15 residues. The CDR3 region has the DNA TGCGCCAGCAGCGAAAGAACAGGGCCGGGCACTGAAGCTTTCTTT. It codes for CASSERTGPGTEAFF.

J is TRBJ2-1 and V is TRBV2, with 8 bases identical to TRBD2. Germline CDR1 and CDR2: SNHLY and FYNNEI. Trimming cost V 8 bases and J 1 base; bases outside gene matches: 7. This CDR3 spans 15 amino acids. The CDR3: CASGGLAPSYNEQFF. The CDR3 DNA follows: TGTGCCAGCGGCGGACTAGCTCCTTCCTACAATGAGCAGTTCTTC.

The V gene is TRBV9, the J gene TRBJ2-1; 13 bases fit TRBD2. The CDR3 runs to 15 residues. Losses at the gene ends were 2 bases for V and 9 bases for J; bases not matched to a gene: 5. Looked up from germline, CDR1 is SGDLS and CDR2 is YYNGEE. The CDR3 coding sequence is TGTGCCAGCAGCGTTGGACTAGCGGGAGATGGTGAGCAGTTCTTC. As protein: CASSVGLAGDGEQFF.

J is TRBJ1-5 and V is TRBV4-1; 11 bases map to TRBD1. The V segment lost 1 base and the J segment 6 bases; nucleotides outside the gene matches: 5. CDR3 size: 16 residues. Germline V CDR1 and CDR2: MGHRA, YSYEKL. CDR3 nucleotide sequence: TGCGCCAGCAGCCAAGTTCCCGGACAGGGGGCTCAGCCCCAGCATTTT. It is translated as CASSQVPGQGAQPQHF.

The chain has TRBV27 and TRBJ1-4, with a tentative D call TRBD1 (6 bases). This CDR3 region has 14 residues. Trimming removed 8 bases at V and 8 bases at J, with 18 bases between. Per germline, CDR1 MNHEY and CDR2 SMNVEV (reference sequence). CDR3 DNA sequence: TGTGCCAGCGGCCTTACAGGGTTGGGCGAAAAACTGTTTTTT. Encoded protein: CASGLTGLGEKLFF.

This clone was seen only once. This sequence joins TRBV5-6 and TRBJ1-6; 9 nucleotides align to TRBD1. CDR3 length: 15 amino acids. CDR1 SGHDT and CDR2 YYEEEE come from the germline V gene. V lost 0 bases and J lost 9; bases outside the gene matches: 4. For the CDR3, the DNA is TGTGCCAGCAGCTTGGAGGGACAGGGTGGTTCACCCCTCCACTTT. It specifies CASSLEGQGGSPLHF.

This clone was seen a single time. This chain joins TRBV5-1 and TRBJ2-5; D uncertain. Trimming removed 3 bases from V and 0 bases from J, with 9 bases in between. The CDR3 consists of 14 residues. The germline V gene has CDR1 SGHRS and CDR2 YFSETQ. The CDR3 sequence is CASSSPVYQETQYF. CDR3 sequence (DNA): TGCGCCAGCAGCTCCCCGGTGTACCAAGAGACCCAGTACTTC.

The chain couples TRBV5-1 to TRBJ2-2, with TRBD2 as a possible D gene (6 bases). Deletions cut 0 bases from V and 7 bases from J, with 10 bases between. This CDR3 is built from 14 residues. The germline V gene encodes CDR1 SGHRS and CDR2 YFSETQ. CDR3: CASSLEAGIGELFF. CDR3 nucleotide sequence: TGCGCCAGCAGCTTGGAGGCGGGAATCGGGGAGCTGTTTTTT. Combining the CDR3 with reference TRBV5-1 and TRBJ2-2 gives the whole variable domain KAGVTQTPRYLIKTRGQQVTLSCSPISGHRSVSWYQQTPGQGLQFLFEYFSETQRNKGNFPGRFSGRQFSNSRSEMNVSTLELGDSALYLCASSLEAGIGELFFGEGSRLTVL.

This chain connects TRBV6-4 to TRBJ2-7; TRBD1 matches 10 bases. The germline V gene encodes CDR1 MRHNA and CDR2 SNTAGT. With 0 bases clipped from V and 6 bases from J, the junction kept 8 bases outside the gene matches. The CDR3 has 16 residues. In DNA, the CDR3 is TGTGCCAGCAGTGACTCGAGAGACAGGGGGCGGTGCGAGCAGTACTTC. Translating it yields CASSDSRDRGRCEQYF.

The CDR3 DNA follows: TGTGCCACCAGCAGAGATCGGGGATCCGGGGAGCTGTTTTTT. This codes for CATSRDRGSGELFF. The chain combines TRBV15 with TRBJ2-2; tentatively, D is TRBD2 (5 bases). V was cut by 0 bases and J by 6 bases, with 8 bases left in between. The CDR3 has 14 residues. In germline, CDR1 is LNHNV, CDR2 YYDKDF (reference sequence).

The chain combines TRBV5-1 with TRBJ2-2; 10 bases are a match to TRBD1. The length of the CDR3 is 15 residues. Germline V gene lookup returns CDR1 SGHRS and CDR2 YFSETQ. V was pared by 1 base and J by 7 bases, with 4 bases of the junction left unmatched. The CDR3 bases are TGCGCCAGCAGCTTGCGACAGGGGGCCGGCGGGGAGCTGTTTTTT. It codes for CASSLRQGAGGELFF. The full variable domain, its missing parts supplied by reference TRBV5-1 and TRBJ2-2, is KAGVTQTPRYLIKTRGQQVTLSCSPISGHRSVSWYQQTPGQGLQFLFEYFSETQRNKGNFPGRFSGRQFSNSRSEMNVSTLELGDSALYLCASSLRQGAGGELFFGEGSRLTVL.